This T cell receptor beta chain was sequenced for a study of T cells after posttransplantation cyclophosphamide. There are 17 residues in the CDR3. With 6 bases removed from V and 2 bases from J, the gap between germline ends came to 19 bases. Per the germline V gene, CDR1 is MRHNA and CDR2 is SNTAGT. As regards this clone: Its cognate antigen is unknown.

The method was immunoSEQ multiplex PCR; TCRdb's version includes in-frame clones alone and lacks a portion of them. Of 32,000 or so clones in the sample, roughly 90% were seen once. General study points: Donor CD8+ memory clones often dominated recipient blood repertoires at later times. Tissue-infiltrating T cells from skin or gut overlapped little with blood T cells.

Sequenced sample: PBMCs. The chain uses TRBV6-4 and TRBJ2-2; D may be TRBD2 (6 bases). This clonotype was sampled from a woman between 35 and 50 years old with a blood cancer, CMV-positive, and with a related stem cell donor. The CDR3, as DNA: TGTGCCAGCAGGGTCACCGGGACTTTTCAAAACACCGGGGAGCTGTTTTTT. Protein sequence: CASRVTGTFQNTGELFF.